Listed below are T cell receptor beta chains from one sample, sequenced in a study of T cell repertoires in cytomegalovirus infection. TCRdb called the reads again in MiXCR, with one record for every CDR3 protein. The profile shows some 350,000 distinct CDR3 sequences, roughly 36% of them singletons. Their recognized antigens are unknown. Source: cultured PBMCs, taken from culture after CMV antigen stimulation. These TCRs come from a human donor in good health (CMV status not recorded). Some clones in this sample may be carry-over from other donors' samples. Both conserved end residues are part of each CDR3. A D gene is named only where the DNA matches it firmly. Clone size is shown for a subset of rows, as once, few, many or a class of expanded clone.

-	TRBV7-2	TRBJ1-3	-	CASSLGGGFDTIYF	TGTGCCAGCAGCTTAGGGGGAGGTTTTGACACCATATATTTT
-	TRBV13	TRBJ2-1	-	CASSLGTRYNEQFF	TGTGCCAGCAGCTTAGGGACTAGATACAATGAGCAGTTCTTC
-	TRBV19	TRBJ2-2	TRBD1	CASSAYPSGQAGELFF	TGTGCCAGTAGTGCCTACCCCTCGGGACAGGCCGGGGAGCTGTTTTTT
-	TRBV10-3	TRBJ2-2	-	CAISESLLNTGELFF	TGTGCCATCAGTGAGTCGCTCTTAAACACCGGGGAGCTGTTTTTT
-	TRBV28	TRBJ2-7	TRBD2	CASSLATRASGYLF	TGTGCCAGCAGTTTAGCTACTCGGGCTAGCGGATACTTATTC
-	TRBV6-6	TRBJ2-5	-	CASTKVGLRYPQETQYF	TGTGCCAGCACCAAGGTGGGGCTCCGATACCCTCAAGAGACCCAGTACTTC
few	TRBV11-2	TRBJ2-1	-	CASRKGGLSYNEQFF	TGTGCCAGCAGAAAGGGGGGCCTCTCCTACAATGAGCAGTTCTTC
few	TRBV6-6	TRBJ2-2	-	CASSYSLLASRNTGELFF	TGTGCCAGCAGTTACTCGTTGCTGGCTAGCAGGAACACCGGGGAGCTGTTTTTT
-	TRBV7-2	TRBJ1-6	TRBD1	CASGDSGVGLHF	TGTGCCAGCGGGGACAGTGGGGTGGGGCTCCACTTT
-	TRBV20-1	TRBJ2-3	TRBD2	CSAKTGGPPDTQYF	TGCAGTGCTAAGACGGGAGGGCCTCCAGATACGCAGTATTTT
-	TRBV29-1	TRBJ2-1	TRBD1	CSASGTGAYNEQFF	TGCAGCGCCTCCGGGACAGGGGCTTACAATGAGCAGTTCTTC
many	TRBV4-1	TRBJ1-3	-	CASSQEAPASGNTIYF	TGCGCCAGCAGCCAAGAGGCTCCCGCTTCTGGAAACACCATATATTTT
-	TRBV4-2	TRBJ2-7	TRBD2	CASSQGLAYTYEQYF	TGTGCCAGCAGCCAAGGACTAGCCTACACCTACGAGCAGTACTTC
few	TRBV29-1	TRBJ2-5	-	CSVDSMTQETQYF	TGCAGCGTTGACTCCATGACCCAAGAGACCCAGTACTTC
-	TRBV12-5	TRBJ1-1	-	CASGRRNDRRGTEAFF	TGTGCTAGTGGGCGACGAAATGACAGGAGGGGCACTGAAGCTTTCTTT
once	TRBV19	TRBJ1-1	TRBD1	CATDDRGGNTEAFF	TGTGCCACCGACGACAGGGGGGGGAACACTGAAGCTTTCTTT
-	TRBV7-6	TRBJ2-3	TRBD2	CASSRATSGGTSTDTQYF	TGTGCCAGCAGCCGGGCAACTAGCGGGGGCACAAGCACAGATACGCAGTATTTT
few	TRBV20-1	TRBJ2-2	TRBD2	CSARGSSGTSGTQAGTGELFF	TGCAGTGCTAGGGGATCATCCGGGACTAGCGGGACCCAAGCCGGCACCGGGGAGCTGTTTTTT
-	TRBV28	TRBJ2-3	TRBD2	CASSLLFSGGKDTQYF	TGTGCCAGCAGTTTATTATTTTCGGGAGGAAAAGATACGCAGTATTTT
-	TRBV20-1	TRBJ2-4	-	CSAPGTRGNIQYF	TGCAGTGCTCCAGGGACGCGGGGAAACATTCAGTACTTC
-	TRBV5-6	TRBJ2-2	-	CASSGLGQIANTGELFF	TGTGCCAGCAGCGGCCTCGGACAGATCGCGAACACCGGGGAGCTGTTTTTT
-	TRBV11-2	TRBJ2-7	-	CASSQASPTYEQYF	TGTGCCAGCAGCCAAGCATCACCCACCTACGAGCAGTACTTC
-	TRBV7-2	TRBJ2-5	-	CASSAVIQETQYF	TGTGCCAGCAGCGCCGTTATACAAGAGACCCAGTACTTC
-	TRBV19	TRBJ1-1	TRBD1	CASSDNGQGGNTEAFF	TGTGCCAGTAGTGACAACGGACAGGGAGGGAACACTGAAGCTTTCTTT
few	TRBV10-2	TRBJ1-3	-	CASSFGRSSGNTIYF	TGCGCCAGCAGTTTTGGACGCTCCTCTGGAAACACCATATATTTT
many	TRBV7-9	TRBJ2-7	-	CASSFAKGGRYEQYF	TGTGCCAGCAGCTTCGCGAAGGGTGGAAGGTACGAGCAGTACTTC
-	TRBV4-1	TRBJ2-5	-	CASSQTTPGTPQETQYF	TGCGCCAGCAGCCAAACCACACCGGGGACCCCACAAGAGACCCAGTACTTC
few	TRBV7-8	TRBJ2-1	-	CASSQGYPSGHEQFF	TGTGCCAGCAGCCAGGGGTACCCCTCGGGGCATGAGCAGTTCTTC
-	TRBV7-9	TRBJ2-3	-	CASSLVPALGTDTQYF	TGTGCCAGCAGCTTAGTACCTGCCTTAGGCACAGATACGCAGTATTTT
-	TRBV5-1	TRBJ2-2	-	CASSETSAGELFF	TGCGCCAGCAGCGAGACTAGTGCCGGGGAGCTGTTTTTT
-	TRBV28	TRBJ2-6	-	CASSRTGSSSNVLTF	TGTGCCAGCAGCCGCACAGGGTCTTCGTCCAACGTCCTGACTTTC
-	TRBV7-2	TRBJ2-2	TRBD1	CASRRTGPAGELFF	TGTGCTTCTCGGCGGACAGGCCCGGCCGGGGAGCTGTTTTTT
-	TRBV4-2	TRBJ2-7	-	CASSQEKLVPEQYF	TGTGCCAGCAGCCAAGAAAAGCTAGTACCCGAGCAGTACTTC
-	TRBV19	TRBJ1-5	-	CASSIQQGGQPQHF	TGTGCCAGTAGTATACAACAGGGCGGTCAGCCCCAGCATTTT
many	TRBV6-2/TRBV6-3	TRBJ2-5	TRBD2	CASRRNPGLEARETQYF	TGTGCCAGCAGGCGAAACCCGGGACTAGAGGCCAGGGAGACCCAGTACTTC
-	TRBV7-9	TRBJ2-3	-	CASSPPGQSSTDTQYF	TGTGCCAGCAGTCCCCCGGGACAATCTAGCACAGATACGCAGTATTTT
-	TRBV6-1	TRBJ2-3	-	CASSAGTQFDTQYF	TGTGCCAGCAGTGCCGGGACACAGTTTGATACGCAGTATTTT
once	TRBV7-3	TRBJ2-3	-	CASSSNALTQYF	TGTGCCAGCAGCTCCAACGCCCTTACGCAGTATTTT
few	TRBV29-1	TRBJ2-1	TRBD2	CSVGREGVLNNEQFF	TGCAGCGTTGGGCGGGAGGGGGTTTTGAATAATGAGCAGTTCTTC
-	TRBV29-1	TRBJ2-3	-	CSVRLPSTDTQYF	TGCAGCGTTCGACTACCTAGCACAGATACGCAGTATTTT
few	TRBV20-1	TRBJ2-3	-	CSARDPRAISTDTQYF	TGCAGTGCTAGAGATCCCAGAGCTATTTCCACAGATACGCAGTATTTT
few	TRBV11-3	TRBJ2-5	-	CASSLDGQRQETQYF	TGTGCCAGCAGCTTAGATGGACAGAGACAAGAGACCCAGTACTTC
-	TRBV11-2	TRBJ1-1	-	CASSIKGSLTEAFF	TGTGCCAGCAGCATAAAGGGATCCCTCACTGAAGCTTTCTTT
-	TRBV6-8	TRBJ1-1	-	CASRPGNSNTEAFF	TGTGCCAGCAGACCAGGGAATTCGAACACTGAAGCTTTCTTT
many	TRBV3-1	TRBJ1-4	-	CASSPRDGNEKLFF	TGTGCCAGCAGCCCCCGGGACGGTAATGAAAAACTGTTTTTT
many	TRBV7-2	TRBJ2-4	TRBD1	CASSSGQKNIQYF	TGTGCCAGCAGCTCGGGACAGAAAAACATTCAGTACTTC
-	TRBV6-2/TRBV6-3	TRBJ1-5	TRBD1	CASSGQAGRNQPQHF	TGTGCCAGCAGTGGACAGGCCGGGCGCAATCAGCCCCAGCATTTT
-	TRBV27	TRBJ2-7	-	CASSERQSSYEQYF	TGTGCCAGCAGTGAAAGACAGAGCTCCTACGAGCAGTACTTC
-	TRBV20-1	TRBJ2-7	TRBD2	CSARILAGPYEQYF	TGCAGTGCTAGGATCCTAGCGGGGCCCTACGAGCAGTACTTC
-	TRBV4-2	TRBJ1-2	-	CASSLQEGSNSGGYTF	TGTGCCAGCAGCCTCCAAGAGGGCTCCAACTCGGGTGGCTACACCTTC
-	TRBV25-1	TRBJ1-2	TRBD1	CASSGPGQVYGYTF	TGTGCCAGCAGTGGACCGGGACAGGTCTATGGCTACACCTTC
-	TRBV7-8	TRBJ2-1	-	CASTPGDQNEQFF	TGTGCCAGCACTCCAGGGGATCAGAATGAGCAGTTCTTC
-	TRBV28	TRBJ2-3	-	CASSLSWATDTQYF	TGTGCCAGCAGCCTTTCGTGGGCGACAGATACGCAGTATTTT
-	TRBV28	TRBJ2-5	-	CASSFLSGSQETQYF	TGTGCCAGCAGTTTTCTTAGCGGATCCCAAGAGACCCAGTACTTC
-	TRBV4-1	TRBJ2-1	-	CASSPFYPSYNEQFF	TGCGCCAGCAGCCCCTTTTATCCCTCCTACAATGAGCAGTTCTTC